Reported below is one T cell receptor (beta chain). CDR1 and CDR2 (germline): SGHKS, YYEKEE (reference sequence). The CDR3 covers 17 residues. Trimming cost V 2 bases and J 5 bases; bases outside gene matches: 9. These data belong to a study of shared clonotypes between healthy human individuals. Whole-study context: The cohort had two women and a few men, ages 18 to 49.

Assay: immunoSEQ multiplex PCR; the TCRdb copy retains only in-frame clones and omits some. Of some 2,400,000 clones in the sample, under 97% were seen once. Input material: naive CD4+ T cells sorted from blood. Subset described: CD45RA+ positively selected. The receptor was derived from a man younger than 35 in good health. V and J are TRBV5-5 and TRBJ2-7; 14 bases are a match to TRBD2. This CDR3 is CASSFKGLAGDKNEQYF. The CDR3 nucleotides read TGTGCCAGCAGCTTTAAGGGACTAGCGGGAGACAAGAACGAGCAGTACTTC.